This paragraph reports one TCR beta chain. Repertoires were generated with immunoSEQ multiplex PCR, while TCRdb's copy carries only in-frame clones and drops some. The data show under 80,000 clones, with about 70% seen just once and roughly 9% held by the top ten. These data come from a study of PD-1 blockade in classical Hodgkin lymphoma. CDR1 and CDR2 (germline): MNHEY, SVGAGI. V shed 8 bases and J shed 0 bases, with 14 bases lying between them. CDR3 length: 15 residues. Brentuximab vedotin exposure varied, and every patient relapsed after autologous stem cell transplantation. The chain couples TRBV6-5 to TRBJ2-1; D is possibly TRBD1 (6 bases). This TCR was recovered from a human donor with classical Hodgkin lymphoma. Sequencing was performed on peripheral blood mononuclear cells (PBMCs), taken before the second cycle of nivolumab. CDR3 amino acids: CASQIQGSSYNEQFF. In nucleotides, the CDR3 is TGTGCCAGCCAAATTCAGGGGAGCTCCTACAATGAGCAGTTCTTC.